A single sample is the source of the 32 T cell receptor beta chains below, sequenced in a study of glioma-infiltrating T cells after dendritic cell vaccination. Described time point: after dendritic cell vaccination, including at tumor progression/relapse. Clones were sequenced by immunoSEQ multiplex PCR, and TCRdb holds only the in-frame ones, with some missing. The sample has about 65,000 clones; around 86% are singletons. The sample was blood, taken after dendritic cell vaccination. The receptors stem from a human donor with glioblastoma.

This chain connects TRBV7-9 to TRBJ2-7; 12 nucleotides agree with TRBD1. CDR3 size: 16 residues. Germline CDR1 and CDR2: SEHNR and FQNEAQ (reference sequence). V was clipped by 6 bases and J by 5 bases; unmatched bases: 11. CDR3 region: CASSLTGQGAGNEQYF. As DNA, the CDR3 is TGTGCCAGCAGTTTAACGGGACAGGGGGCTGGGAACGAGCAGTACTTC.

The chain is built from TRBV10-3 and TRBJ2-7; D gene uncertain. The CDR3 extends over 12 amino acids. Trimming left V 3 bases short and J 2 bases short, with 5 bases between. Per germline, CDR1 ENHRY and CDR2 SYGVKD. The CDR3 reads CAISDGAYEQYF. For the CDR3, the DNA is TGTGCCATCAGTGATGGAGCCTACGAGCAGTACTTC.

V and J are TRBV7-2 and TRBJ2-1, with 9 bases aligning to TRBD1. Looked up from germline, CDR1 is SGHTA and CDR2 is FQGNSA. V was clipped by 7 bases and J by 7 bases; unmatched bases: 8. This CDR3 is 14 amino acids long. CDR3 nucleotide sequence: TGTGCCAGCAACCGGGACAGGGATGCAAATGAGCAGTTCTTC. Its translation is CASNRDRDANEQFF.

The V call is TRBV7-6, the J call TRBJ2-1; D may be TRBD1 (5 bases). Trimming shortened V by 3 bases and J by 8 bases, and 11 bases separated the two germline ends. The CDR3 loop spans 13 amino acids. Germline V CDR1 and CDR2: SGHVS, FNYEAQ. The CDR3 DNA is TGTGCCAGCAGCTTTAGGACATTTGATGAGCAGTTCTTC. Protein: CASSFRTFDEQFF.

V is TRBV5-1 and J is TRBJ1-2; D is unresolved. V dropped 0 bases and J dropped 4 bases, with 7 bases sitting between them. Germline CDR1 and CDR2: SGHRS and YFSETQ. This CDR3 has 13 residues. CDR3 nucleotides: TGCGCCAGCAGCTTGGAAACAAGCTATGGCTACACCTTC. Its protein is CASSLETSYGYTF. Full variable domain (remainder filled in from reference TRBV5-1 and TRBJ1-2): KAGVTQTPRYLIKTRGQQVTLSCSPISGHRSVSWYQQTPGQGLQFLFEYFSETQRNKGNFPGRFSGRQFSNSRSEMNVSTLELGDSALYLCASSLETSYGYTFGSGTRLTVV.

In its sample, this clone was seen once. The chain is built from TRBV5-4 and TRBJ2-3, with TRBD1 matching 7 bases. This CDR3 spans 15 amino acids. Germline values: CDR1 SGHNT, CDR2 YYREEE (reference sequence). The V gene end was trimmed by 3 bases and the J gene end by 2 bases; junction bases not matched to a gene: 6. CDR3 DNA: TGTGCCAGCAGCTCCGGGACAGCACCCACAGATACGCAGTATTTT. Translated: CASSSGTAPTDTQYF.

V usage is TRBV30 and J usage is TRBJ2-7; TRBD1 matches 7 bases. Germline assignment: CDR1 GTSNPN and CDR2 SVGIG (reference sequence). There are 14 residues in the CDR3. Germline trimming cut 0 bases from V and 6 bases from J; bases unmatched to any gene: 8. The CDR3 DNA sequence: TGTGCCTGGAGTGTAGGGGACAGAGGGTCCGAGCAGTACTTC. Encoded protein: CAWSVGDRGSEQYF.

Comments on this clone: The same CDR3 is also encoded by other DNA sequences in this sample. This chain links TRBV30 with TRBJ1-6; TRBD1 matches 9 bases. From germline, CDR1 is GTSNPN and CDR2 SVGIG (reference sequence). This CDR3 region has 15 residues. Trimming cost V 1 base and J 6 bases; bases outside gene matches: 4. The CDR3 spells CAWSGQGGFNSPLHF. Here the CDR3 DNA reads TGTGCCTGGAGTGGACAGGGGGGATTTAATTCACCCCTCCACTTT.

A remark on this clone: The same CDR3 can be traced to other DNA sequences in this sample. This sequence joins TRBV19 and TRBJ1-1, with unresolved D. Germline CDR1 LNHDA, CDR2 SQIVND (reference sequence). V gave up 3 bases and J gave up 14 bases, with 16 bases separating them. The CDR3 loop spans 12 amino acids. The CDR3 is CASSINGLLAFF. The CDR3 nucleotides read TGTGCCAGTAGTATCAACGGTCTGCTCGCCTTCTTT.

The chain links TRBV9 to TRBJ1-1; a weak D match, TRBD1 (6 bases). Looked up from germline, CDR1 is SGDLS and CDR2 is YYNGEE. With 3 bases removed from V and 1 base from J, the gap between germline ends came to 13 bases. CDR3 size: 15 residues. The CDR3 loop is CASSGGGRKNTEAFF. The CDR3 DNA reads as TGTGCCAGCAGCGGGGGGGGCAGGAAGAACACTGAAGCTTTCTTT.

J is TRBJ1-5 and V is TRBV7-2; TRBD1 agrees at 7 bases. Germline V gene sequence: CDR1 SGHTA, CDR2 FQGNSA. CDR3 length: 16 amino acids. Trimming at V came to 3 bases and at J to 1 base, leaving 6 bases not matched to a gene. Written as DNA, the CDR3 is TGTGCCAGCAGCTTTACGACAGGGTGGAGCAATCAGCCCCAGCATTTT. Encoded protein: CASSFTTGWSNQPQHF. Filled out from reference TRBV7-2 and TRBJ1-5, the complete variable domain reads GAGVSQSPSNKVTEKGKDVELRCDPISGHTALYWYRQSLGQGLEFLIYFQGNSAPDKSGLPSDRFSAERTGGSVSTLTIQRTQQEDSAVYLCASSFTTGWSNQPQHFGDGTRLSIL.

The rearrangement joins TRBV4-2 to TRBJ1-1; D call uncertain. There are 12 residues in the CDR3. The V gene's germline CDR1 is LGHNA and CDR2 YNFKEQ. The V end was cut by 0 bases, the J end by 6 bases, with 5 bases between. The CDR3, as DNA: TGTGCCAGCAGCCAAGAGGGCGCTGAAGCTTTCTTT. It codes for CASSQEGAEAFF.

The chain links TRBV2 to TRBJ1-5; 8 bases map to TRBD1. Per the germline V gene, CDR1 is SNHLY and CDR2 is FYNNEI. With 6 bases clipped from V and 2 bases from J, the junction kept 3 bases outside the gene matches. The CDR3 covers 14 residues. CDR3 sequence (DNA): TGTGCCAGCAGGGACAGGGCGGGCAATCAGCCCCAGCATTTT. The encoded protein is CASRDRAGNQPQHF.

J is TRBJ2-3 and V is TRBV5-1, with a weak D call TRBD1 (5 bases). V was trimmed by 0 bases and J by 4 bases, leaving 12 bases between them. The germline CDR1 and CDR2 sequences are SGHRS and YFSETQ. This CDR3 is 15 amino acids long. This chain's CDR3 is CASSLEGVEADTQYF. The CDR3 DNA is TGCGCCAGCAGCTTGGAAGGGGTAGAAGCAGATACGCAGTATTTT.

The V gene is TRBV19, the J gene TRBJ1-1, with D maybe TRBD1 (6 bases). V was clipped by 7 bases and J by 5 bases, with 11 bases between them. CDR3 length: 12 residues. CDR1 and CDR2 from the germline V gene are LNHDA and SQIVND (reference sequence). DNA for the CDR3: TGTGCCAGTAAGGGGGAAGTTACTGAAGCTTTCTTT. Amino acid sequence: CASKGEVTEAFF.

The gene calls are TRBV5-1 and TRBJ2-1; TRBD1 matches at 7 bases. Per the germline V gene, CDR1 is SGHRS and CDR2 is YFSETQ. V lost 2 bases, J lost 7 bases, and 9 bases stayed unmatched. CDR3 size: 15 residues. The CDR3 reads CASSFQGVKGNEQFF. The CDR3 coding sequence is TGCGCCAGCAGCTTCCAGGGGGTAAAGGGGAATGAGCAGTTCTTC. The whole variable domain, remainder taken from reference TRBV5-1 and TRBJ2-1, is KAGVTQTPRYLIKTRGQQVTLSCSPISGHRSVSWYQQTPGQGLQFLFEYFSETQRNKGNFPGRFSGRQFSNSRSEMNVSTLELGDSALYLCASSFQGVKGNEQFFGPGTRLTVL.

The CDR3 coding sequence is TGTGCCAGCAGGGGACAGGGGCGATACAATGAGCAGTTCTTC. Translating it yields CASRGQGRYNEQFF. This chain joins TRBV11-2 and TRBJ2-1; 10 bases match TRBD1. V lost 6 bases, J lost 4 bases, and 3 bases stayed unmatched. The CDR3 loop spans 14 amino acids. CDR1 SGHAT and CDR2 FQNNGV come from the germline V gene. Variable domain in full (rest from reference TRBV11-2 and TRBJ2-1): EAGVAQSPRYKIIEKRQSVAFWCNPISGHATLYWYQQILGQGPKLLIQFQNNGVVDDSQLPKDRFSAERLKGVDSTLKIQPAKLEDSAVYLCASRGQGRYNEQFFGPGTRLTVL.

This chain connects TRBV5-1 to TRBJ2-7; TRBD1 matches 7 bases. This CDR3 is 15 amino acids long. After removal of 4 bases from V and 4 bases from J, the junction contained 11 bases not matched to a gene. CDR1 and CDR2 from the germline V gene are SGHRS and YFSETQ. For the CDR3, the DNA is TGCGCCAGCAGCCCCTCAGCCGGCAGGGGGTACGAGCAGTACTTC. Translating gives CASSPSAGRGYEQYF.

The gene calls are TRBV7-8 and TRBJ2-7; D is perhaps TRBD1 (5 bases). Germline values: CDR1 SGHVS, CDR2 FQNEAQ. The CDR3 covers 15 residues. Trimming took off 0 bases at V and 4 bases at J, with 13 bases between the two ends. CDR3 sequence reads: CASSLAPDTDYEQYF. The CDR3 nucleotides read TGTGCCAGCAGCTTAGCGCCGGACACCGATTACGAGCAGTACTTC.

This clone appeared a single time. The rearrangement uses TRBV4-3 and TRBJ1-5, with TRBD1 identical over 7 bases. The V gene end was trimmed by 3 bases and the J gene end by 4 bases; junction bases not matched to a gene: 6. The CDR3 length is 15 residues. Germline V gives CDR1 LGHNA, CDR2 YSLEER. The DNA for the CDR3 is TGCGCCAGCAGCCAGGATACGACAGGGAATCAGCCCCAGCATTTT. It specifies CASSQDTTGNQPQHF.

The chain joins TRBV18 to TRBJ1-2; 9 bases are a match to TRBD1. Germline values: CDR1 KGHSH, CDR2 LQKENI. V trimming: 4 bases; J trimming: 5 bases; junction bases outside the gene matches: 11. This CDR3 spans 16 amino acids. The CDR3 DNA reads TGTGCCAGCTCACATAGAACAGGGGGCGCCGGGTATGGCTACACCTTC. Translated: CASSHRTGGAGYGYTF.

Concerning this clone itself: Other DNA sequences in the sample encode the same CDR3. The gene calls are TRBV6-4 and TRBJ1-1, with D hard to call. V lost 0 bases to trimming and J lost 5 bases, with 10 bases between them. The CDR3 has 14 amino acids. The germline gives CDR1 MRHNA, CDR2 SNTAGT. Here the CDR3 reads CASSDSSRGTEAFF. The DNA for the CDR3 is TGTGCCAGCAGTGACTCGAGTCGAGGAACTGAAGCTTTCTTT.

This chain joins TRBV5-5 and TRBJ1-6; 7 bases are a match to TRBD1. J was trimmed by 9 bases and V by 0 bases; bases with no gene match: 6. Germline CDR1 reads SGHKS; CDR2 reads YYEKEE (reference sequence). The CDR3 loop spans 15 amino acids. Here the CDR3 DNA reads TGTGCCAGCAGCTTGGAGGGCAGGGGGGTTTCACCCCTCCACTTT. The encoded protein is CASSLEGRGVSPLHF.

The gene calls are TRBV27 and TRBJ2-7; TRBD2 agrees at 9 bases. Germline trimming cut 2 bases from V and 6 bases from J; bases unmatched to any gene: 8. CDR3 length: 15 amino acids. The germline V gene has CDR1 MNHEY and CDR2 SMNVEV (reference sequence). The CDR3 DNA sequence: TGTGCCAGCAGTTTAGCGGGAGGGCCGATAGGCGAGCAGTACTTC. Amino acid sequence: CASSLAGGPIGEQYF.

This chain joins TRBV27 and TRBJ1-1; 7 bases agree with TRBD1. The CDR3 runs 15 residues. J was trimmed by 4 bases and V by 0 bases; bases with no gene match: 5. Germline-derived CDR1 and CDR2 are MNHEY and SMNVEV (reference sequence). CDR3 in DNA: TGTGCCAGCAGTTTATCGGCAGGGGGTGGCACTGAAGCTTTCTTT. Amino acids: CASSLSAGGGTEAFF.

The genes are TRBV5-4 and TRBJ2-2; 11 bases are a match to TRBD2. The V gene's germline CDR1 is SGHNT and CDR2 YYREEE (reference sequence). The CDR3 consists of 17 residues. With 3 bases clipped from V and 0 bases from J, the junction kept 4 bases outside the gene matches. DNA of the CDR3: TGTGCCAGCAGCTGGTTAGCGGGAGGGGCGAACACCGGGGAGCTGTTTTTT. Amino acids: CASSWLAGGANTGELFF.

J is TRBJ1-2 and V is TRBV27; D not resolved. Germline values: CDR1 MNHEY, CDR2 SMNVEV (reference sequence). V lost 6 bases and J 4 bases, leaving 12 bases between the germline ends. This CDR3 contains 13 residues. As DNA, the CDR3 is TGTGCCAGCAGCCGCCCGGGTTTCTATGGCTACACCTTC. Amino acids: CASSRPGFYGYTF.

Written as DNA, the CDR3 is TGTGCCAGCAGCACCCTACAGGGGGTGGAAACTCATACGCAGTATTTT. This codes for CASSTLQGVETHTQYF. The chain carries TRBV11-2 and TRBJ2-3; 8 bases are a match to TRBD1. The length of the CDR3 is 16 residues. Trimming removed 5 bases from V and 7 bases from J; junction bases left unmatched: 14. Germline-derived CDR1 and CDR2 are SGHAT and FQNNGV.

This chain connects TRBV5-1 to TRBJ1-2; D perhaps matches TRBD1 (6 bases). Germline V gives CDR1 SGHRS, CDR2 YFSETQ. The CDR3 is 12 residues long. Trimming removed 4 bases at V and 8 bases at J, with 12 bases between. CDR3 sequence reads: CASSPTGYGYTF. Here the CDR3 DNA reads TGCGCCAGCAGCCCCACAGGGTACGGCTACACCTTC.

The rearrangement uses TRBV18 and TRBJ2-3; 9 nucleotides line up with TRBD1. The germline CDR1 and CDR2 sequences are KGHSH and LQKENI. V was clipped by 5 bases and J by 1 base; unmatched bases: 4. The CDR3 extends over 15 amino acids. The DNA for the CDR3 is TGTGCCAGCTCATCCCGACAGGGGGGCACAGATACGCAGTATTTT. This translates into CASSSRQGGTDTQYF. Filled out from reference TRBV18 and TRBJ2-3, the complete variable domain reads NAGVMQNPRHLVRRRGQEARLRCSPMKGHSHVYWYRQLPEEGLKFMVYLQKENIIDESGMPKERFSAEFPKEGPSILRIQQVVRGDSAAYFCASSSRQGGTDTQYFGPGTRLTVL.

With regard to this clone: A junction boundary mismatches the germline segment, possibly from a read error. This chain uses TRBV27 with TRBJ2-1, with unresolved D. The CDR3 runs to 16 residues. In germline, CDR1 is MNHEY, CDR2 SMNVEV (reference sequence). The CDR3 spells CASSLGKRSSYNGQFF. CDR3 DNA: TGTGCCAGCAGTTTGGGTAAGCGCTCCTCCTACAATGGGCAGTTCTTC.

The chain employs TRBV29-1 and TRBJ2-4; 7 bases fit TRBD1. The germline V gene encodes CDR1 SQVTM and CDR2 ANQGSEA. After removal of 2 bases from V and 8 bases from J, the junction contained 6 bases not matched to a gene. This CDR3 is built from 13 residues. CDR3 loop: CSVEKGGSDIQYF. DNA for the CDR3: TGCAGCGTTGAAAAAGGGGGCTCGGACATTCAGTACTTC.